The 7 T cell receptor beta chains reported below all come from one sample, sequenced in a study of radiation and T cells in renal cell carcinoma (dated by TCRdb to 2020 to 2021). What this sample's time point label stands for: blood 4 weeks post-SBRT, at nephrectomy. The treatment or condition label corresponds to: 15 Gy SBRT to primary tumor, nephrectomy 4 weeks later. Library creation used the immunoSEQ multiplex PCR assay. Drawn from immuneACCESS, this table holds only the in-frame rearrangements with V and J called that TCRdb kept. Clones are partly lost; checked studies trace under half to an unresolved V gene and leave the rest unexplained. The sample includes approximately 65,000 clones, with around 80% observed a single time. Roughly 6.8% of the sample is held by the ten biggest clonotypes. Sample: blood, taken from a patient whose treatment included radiotherapy and nephrectomy. The receptors stem from a man in his 60s with renal cell carcinoma.

Only a few counts were recorded for this clone. This rearrangement joins TRBV9 to TRBJ2-5, with D unresolved. Trimming pared 3 bases from V and 5 bases from J, leaving 17 bases between. Germline loops: CDR1 SGDLS, CDR2 YYNGEE. The length of the CDR3 is 15 residues. For the CDR3, the DNA is TGTGCCAGCAGCGCGCCACATGGAGATGGGGAGACCCAGTACTTC. It codes for CASSAPHGDGETQYF.

The CDR3 region has the DNA TGTGCCAGCAGCTCGAGACAGGGAATCGATGAAAAACTGTTTTTT. Translating gives CASSSRQGIDEKLFF. This chain links TRBV7-9 with TRBJ1-4, with 7 bases aligning to TRBD1. V was clipped by 4 bases and J by 6 bases; unmatched bases: 8. CDR1 and CDR2 (germline): SEHNR, FQNEAQ (reference sequence). This CDR3 has 15 amino acids.

The rearrangement joins TRBV7-8 to TRBJ1-2; 10 bases match TRBD1. J lost 2 bases, V lost 1 base, and 4 bases had no gene match. Germline V gene sequence: CDR1 SGHVS, CDR2 FQNEAQ. The CDR3 is 16 amino acids. CDR3 protein: CASSLGGGQGNYGYTF. In nucleotides, the CDR3 is TGTGCCAGCAGCTTAGGGGGGGGACAGGGGAACTATGGCTACACCTTC.

The chain uses TRBV5-1 and TRBJ2-5, with 9 bases matching TRBD1. This CDR3 spans 15 amino acids. The germline CDR1 and CDR2 sequences are SGHRS and YFSETQ. V lost 4 bases and J lost 4; bases outside the gene matches: 8. This chain's CDR3 is CASSPGTGRGETQYF. The CDR3 bases are TGCGCCAGCAGCCCCGGGACAGGGAGAGGAGAGACCCAGTACTTC.

Only one count was recorded for this clone. This sequence joins TRBV15 and TRBJ1-1; D ambiguous. The CDR3 extends over 15 amino acids. The V gene lost 1 base and the J gene lost 2 bases, with 11 bases spanning the gap. Germline V CDR1 and CDR2: LNHNV, YYDKDF (reference sequence). CDR3 sequence: CATSRVVGYNTEAFF. The CDR3 DNA reads as TGTGCCACCAGCAGAGTGGTCGGGTATAACACTGAAGCTTTCTTT.

CDR3 sequence reads: CASSIDRGQYNEQFF. CDR3 DNA sequence: TGTGCCAGTAGTATAGATCGTGGGCAGTACAATGAGCAGTTCTTC. The rearrangement uses TRBV19 and TRBJ2-1; D is unclear. CDR1 and CDR2 (germline): LNHDA, SQIVND (reference sequence). V lost 0 bases and J lost 4, with 10 bases in between. The CDR3 is made up of 15 amino acids.

V gene TRBV7-8 combines with J gene TRBJ2-1, with 8 bases that match TRBD1. The J segment lost 8 bases and the V segment lost 4 bases, leaving 7 bases of the junction unmatched. This CDR3 region has 14 residues. CDR1 is SGHVS, CDR2 FQNEAQ, per germline. The CDR3 is CASSSGQGWDEQFF. CDR3 sequence (DNA): TGTGCCAGCAGCTCTGGACAGGGCTGGGATGAGCAGTTCTTC.